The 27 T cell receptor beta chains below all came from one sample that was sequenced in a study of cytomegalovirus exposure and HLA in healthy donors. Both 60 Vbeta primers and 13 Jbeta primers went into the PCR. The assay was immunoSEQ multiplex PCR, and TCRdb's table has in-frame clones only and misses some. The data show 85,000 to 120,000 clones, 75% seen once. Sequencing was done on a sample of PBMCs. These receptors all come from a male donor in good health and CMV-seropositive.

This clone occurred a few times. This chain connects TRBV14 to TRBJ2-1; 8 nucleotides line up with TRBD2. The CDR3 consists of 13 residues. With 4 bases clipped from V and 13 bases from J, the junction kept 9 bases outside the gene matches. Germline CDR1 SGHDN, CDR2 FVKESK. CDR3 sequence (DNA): TGTGCCAGCAGCCCCGATACTAGCGGCCGACAGTTCTTC. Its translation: CASSPDTSGRQFF. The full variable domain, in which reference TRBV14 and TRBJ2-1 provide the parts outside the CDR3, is EAGVTQFPSHSVIEKGQTVTLRCDPISGHDNLYWYRRVMGKEIKFLLHFVKESKQDESGMPNNRFLAERTGGTYSTLKVQPAELEDSGVYFCASSPDTSGRQFFGPGTRLTVL.

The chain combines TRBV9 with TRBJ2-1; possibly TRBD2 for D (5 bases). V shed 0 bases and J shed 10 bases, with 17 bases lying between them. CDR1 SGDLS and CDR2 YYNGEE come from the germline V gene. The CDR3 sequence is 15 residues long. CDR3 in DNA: TGTGCCAGCAGCGTAGGATACAATACCGAGGGAGAGCAGTTCTTC. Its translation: CASSVGYNTEGEQFF.

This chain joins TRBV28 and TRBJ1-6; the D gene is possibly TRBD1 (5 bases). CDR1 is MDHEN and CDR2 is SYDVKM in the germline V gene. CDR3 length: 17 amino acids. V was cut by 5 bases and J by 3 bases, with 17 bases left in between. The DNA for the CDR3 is TGTGCCAGCAGTGCCTCCGGGACGGGGGGCTATAATTCACCCCTCCACTTT. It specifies CASSASGTGGYNSPLHF.

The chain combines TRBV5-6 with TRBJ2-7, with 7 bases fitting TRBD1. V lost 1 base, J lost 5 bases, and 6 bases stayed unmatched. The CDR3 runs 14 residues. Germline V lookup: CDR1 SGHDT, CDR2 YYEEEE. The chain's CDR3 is CASSLWDRFHEQYF. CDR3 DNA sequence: TGTGCCAGCAGCTTGTGGGACAGATTCCACGAGCAGTACTTC.

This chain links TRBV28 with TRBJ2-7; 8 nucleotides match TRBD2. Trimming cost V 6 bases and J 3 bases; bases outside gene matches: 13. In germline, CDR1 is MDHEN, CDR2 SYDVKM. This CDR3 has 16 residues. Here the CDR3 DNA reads TGTGCCAGCAGACCAGCGACGGGAGGGGGTGACTACGAGCAGTACTTC. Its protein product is CASRPATGGGDYEQYF.

The CDR3 loop reads CASSLEGRVSGNTIYF. The CDR3 DNA sequence: TGTGCCAGCAGCTTGGAAGGCAGGGTGTCTGGAAACACCATATATTTT. The V call is TRBV5-8, the J call TRBJ1-3, with D possibly being TRBD1 (5 bases). V was trimmed by 0 bases and J by 1 base, leaving 11 bases between them. Per germline, CDR1 SGHTS and CDR2 YDEGEE. CDR3 length: 16 amino acids.

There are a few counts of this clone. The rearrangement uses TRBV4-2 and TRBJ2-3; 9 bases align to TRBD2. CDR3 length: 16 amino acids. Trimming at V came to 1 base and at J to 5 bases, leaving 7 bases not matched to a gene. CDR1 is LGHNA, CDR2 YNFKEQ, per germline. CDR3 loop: CASSQAPRGGQDTQYF. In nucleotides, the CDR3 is TGTGCCAGCAGCCAAGCCCCGCGGGGGGGTCAAGATACGCAGTATTTT.

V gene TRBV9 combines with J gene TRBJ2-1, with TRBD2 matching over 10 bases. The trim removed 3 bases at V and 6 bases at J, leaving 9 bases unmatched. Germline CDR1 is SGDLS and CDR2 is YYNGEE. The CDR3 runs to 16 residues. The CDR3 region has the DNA TGTGCCAGCAGCGCCGTAGCCAGCGGGAGGGCCAATGAGCAGTTCTTC. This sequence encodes CASSAVASGRANEQFF.

The CDR3 is CASSQAGVDNQPQHF. The CDR3 region has the DNA TGCGCCAGCAGCCAAGCGGGGGTGGACAATCAGCCCCAGCATTTT. The chain combines TRBV4-1 with TRBJ1-5, with D perhaps matching TRBD1 (5 bases). This CDR3 region has 15 residues. CDR1 is MGHRA, CDR2 YSYEKL, per germline. The V and J ends lost 1 base and 3 bases respectively, with 10 bases between them.

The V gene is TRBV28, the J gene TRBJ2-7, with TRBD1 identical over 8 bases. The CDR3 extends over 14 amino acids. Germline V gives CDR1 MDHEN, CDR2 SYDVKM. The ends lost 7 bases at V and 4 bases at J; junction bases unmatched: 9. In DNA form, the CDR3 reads TGTGCCAGCACTTGGACAGGGAGGCCTTACGAGCAGTACTTC. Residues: CASTWTGRPYEQYF.

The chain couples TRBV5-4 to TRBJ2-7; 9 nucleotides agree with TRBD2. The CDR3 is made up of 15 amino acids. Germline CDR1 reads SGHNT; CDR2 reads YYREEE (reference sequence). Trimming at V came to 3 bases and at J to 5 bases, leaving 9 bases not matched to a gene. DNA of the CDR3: TGTGCCAGCAGCTCGCGGGCGCTAGCGGGGAACGAGCAGTACTTC. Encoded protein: CASSSRALAGNEQYF.

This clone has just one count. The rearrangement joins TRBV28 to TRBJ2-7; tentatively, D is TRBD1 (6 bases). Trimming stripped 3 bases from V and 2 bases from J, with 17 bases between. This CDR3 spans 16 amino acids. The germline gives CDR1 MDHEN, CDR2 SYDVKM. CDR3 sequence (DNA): TGTGCCAGCAGTTTCTTACAGGGTAGCCGAGCCTACGAGCAGTACTTC. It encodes CASSFLQGSRAYEQYF.

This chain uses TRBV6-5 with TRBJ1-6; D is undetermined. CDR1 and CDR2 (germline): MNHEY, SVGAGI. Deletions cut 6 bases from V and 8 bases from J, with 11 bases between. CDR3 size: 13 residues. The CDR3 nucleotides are TGTGCCAGCAGCCAACTCTCGTATTCACCCCTCCACTTT. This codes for CASSQLSYSPLHF.

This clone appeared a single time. In DNA form, the CDR3 reads TGCGCCAGCAGCCGAGGGACAGGGGTATCCTACGAGCAGTACTTC. Residues: CASSRGTGVSYEQYF. The chain has TRBV4-3 and TRBJ2-7; 10 bases line up with TRBD1. The trim removed 4 bases at V and 1 base at J, leaving 4 bases unmatched. The CDR3 extends over 15 amino acids. CDR1 LGHNA and CDR2 YSLEER come from the germline V gene.

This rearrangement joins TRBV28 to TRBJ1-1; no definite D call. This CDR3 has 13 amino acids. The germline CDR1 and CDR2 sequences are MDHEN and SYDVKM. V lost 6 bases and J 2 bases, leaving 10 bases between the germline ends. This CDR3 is CASSRQTNTEAFF. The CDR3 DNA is TGTGCCAGCAGCCGGCAGACTAACACTGAAGCTTTCTTT. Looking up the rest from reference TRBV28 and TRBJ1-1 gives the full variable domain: DVKVTQSSRYLVKRTGEKVFLECVQDMDHENMFWYRQDPGLGLRLIYFSYDVKMKEKGDIPEGYSVSREKKERFSLILESASTNQTSMYLCASSRQTNTEAFFGQGTRLTVV.

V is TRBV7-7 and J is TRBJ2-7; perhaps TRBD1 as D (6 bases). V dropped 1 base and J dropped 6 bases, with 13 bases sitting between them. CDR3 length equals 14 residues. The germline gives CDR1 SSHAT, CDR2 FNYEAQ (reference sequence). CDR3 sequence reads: CASSLGAGESEQYF. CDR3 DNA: TGTGCCAGCAGCTTAGGAGCAGGGGAAAGCGAGCAGTACTTC.

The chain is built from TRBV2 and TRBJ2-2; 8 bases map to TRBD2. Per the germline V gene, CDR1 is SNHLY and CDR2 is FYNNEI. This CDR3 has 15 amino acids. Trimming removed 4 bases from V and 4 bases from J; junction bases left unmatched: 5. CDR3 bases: TGTGCCAGCAGTGGGCGGGGGGCTTCCACCGGGGAGCTGTTTTTT. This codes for CASSGRGASTGELFF.

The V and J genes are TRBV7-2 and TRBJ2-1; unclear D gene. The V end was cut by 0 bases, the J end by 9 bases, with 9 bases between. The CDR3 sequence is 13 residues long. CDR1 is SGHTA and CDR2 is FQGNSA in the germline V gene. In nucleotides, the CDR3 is TGTGCCAGCAGCTTAGCGAGGTTATTTGAGCAGTTCTTC. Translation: CASSLARLFEQFF.

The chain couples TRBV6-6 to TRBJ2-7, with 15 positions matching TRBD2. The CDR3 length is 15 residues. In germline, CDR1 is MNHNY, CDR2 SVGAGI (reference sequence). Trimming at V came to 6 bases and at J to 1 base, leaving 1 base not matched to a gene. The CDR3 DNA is TGTGCCAGCAGGGGGACTAGCGGGAGGTCCTACGAGCAGTACTTC. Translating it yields CASRGTSGRSYEQYF.

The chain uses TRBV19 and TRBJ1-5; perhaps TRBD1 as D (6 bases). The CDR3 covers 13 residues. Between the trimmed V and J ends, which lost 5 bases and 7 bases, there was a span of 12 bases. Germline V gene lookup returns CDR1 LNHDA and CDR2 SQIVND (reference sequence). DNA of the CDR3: TGTGCCAGTAGTTCCAGGGGAGACCAGCCCCAGCATTTT. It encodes CASSSRGDQPQHF.

CDR3: CASSLYEYNEQFF. CDR3 nucleotide sequence: TGCGCCAGCAGCTTATACGAGTACAATGAGCAGTTCTTC. V is TRBV5-1 and J is TRBJ2-1; D call uncertain. The V gene's germline CDR1 is SGHRS and CDR2 YFSETQ. The CDR3 length is 13 residues. The V and J ends lost 2 bases and 4 bases respectively, with 7 bases between them.

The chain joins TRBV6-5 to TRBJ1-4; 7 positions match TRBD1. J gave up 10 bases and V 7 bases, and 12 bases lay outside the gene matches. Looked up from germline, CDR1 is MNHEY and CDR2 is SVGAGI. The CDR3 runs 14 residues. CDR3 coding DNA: TGTGCCAGCAAAAGTACAGGGGTTCAAGGAAAACTGTTTTTT. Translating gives CASKSTGVQGKLFF.

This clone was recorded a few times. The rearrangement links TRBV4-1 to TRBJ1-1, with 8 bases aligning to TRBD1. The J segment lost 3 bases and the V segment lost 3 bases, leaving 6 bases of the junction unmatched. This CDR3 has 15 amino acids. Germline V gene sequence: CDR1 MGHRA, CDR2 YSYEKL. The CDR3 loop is CASSQGTGTYTEAFF. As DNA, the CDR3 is TGCGCCAGCAGCCAGGGGACAGGTACATACACTGAAGCTTTCTTT.

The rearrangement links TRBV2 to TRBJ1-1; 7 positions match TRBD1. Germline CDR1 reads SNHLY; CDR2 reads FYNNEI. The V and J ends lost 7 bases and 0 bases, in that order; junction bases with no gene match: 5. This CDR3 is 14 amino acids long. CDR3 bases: TGTGCCAGCATGGGGACAGCTATGAACACTGAAGCTTTCTTT. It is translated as CASMGTAMNTEAFF.

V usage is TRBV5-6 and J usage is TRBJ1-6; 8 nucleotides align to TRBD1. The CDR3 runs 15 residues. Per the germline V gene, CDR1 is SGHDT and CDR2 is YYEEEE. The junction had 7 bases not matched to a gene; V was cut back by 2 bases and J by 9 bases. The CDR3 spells CASSFRRQGISPLHF. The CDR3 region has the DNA TGTGCCAGCAGCTTTCGGAGACAGGGGATTTCACCCCTCCACTTT.

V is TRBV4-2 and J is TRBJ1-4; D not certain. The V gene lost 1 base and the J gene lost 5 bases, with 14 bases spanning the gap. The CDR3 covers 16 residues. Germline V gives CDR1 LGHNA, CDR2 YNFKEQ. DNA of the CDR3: TGTGCCAGCAGCCAAGTCCGGTCCGACTCGAATGAAAAACTGTTTTTT. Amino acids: CASSQVRSDSNEKLFF.

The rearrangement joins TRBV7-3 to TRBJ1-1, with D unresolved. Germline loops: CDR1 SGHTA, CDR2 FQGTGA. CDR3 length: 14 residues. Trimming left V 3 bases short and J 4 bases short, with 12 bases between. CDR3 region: CASSFAGASTEAFF. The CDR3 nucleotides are TGTGCCAGCAGCTTCGCAGGCGCGTCCACTGAAGCTTTCTTT.